This entry lists 26 T cell receptor beta chains sequenced from one sample in a study of glioma-infiltrating T cells after dendritic cell vaccination. Sequencing was performed with immunoSEQ multiplex PCR; in TCRdb, only in-frame clones are kept and a portion is missing. This sample has about 38,000 clones, with approximately 82% found just once. The sample was blood, taken before dendritic cell vaccination. These receptors all stem from a human donor with glioblastoma.

This chain links TRBV7-2 with TRBJ2-7; TRBD1 agrees at 10 bases. Trimming removed 3 bases from V and 2 bases from J; junction bases left unmatched: 1. The germline CDR1 and CDR2 sequences are SGHTA and FQGNSA. The CDR3 has 14 residues. The CDR3: CASSFDRGPYEQYF. The CDR3 coding sequence is TGTGCCAGCAGCTTCGACAGGGGGCCCTACGAGCAGTACTTC.

J is TRBJ1-3 and V is TRBV7-6, with 7 positions matching TRBD1. V gave up 6 bases and J gave up 2 bases; unmatched junction bases: 4. The CDR3 extends over 14 amino acids. In germline, CDR1 is SGHVS, CDR2 FNYEAQ. The CDR3 nucleotides are TGTGCCAGCAGACTCGACAGGGCTGGAAACACCATATATTTT. This encodes CASRLDRAGNTIYF.

This chain joins TRBV27 and TRBJ2-5, with TRBD1 matching over 8 bases. J was trimmed by 9 bases and V by 5 bases; bases with no gene match: 11. CDR1 is MNHEY, CDR2 SMNVEV, per germline (reference sequence). The CDR3 has 14 amino acids. The CDR3 spells CASSPRDRPGAQYF. The CDR3 DNA sequence: TGTGCCAGCAGTCCTAGGGACAGGCCGGGGGCCCAGTACTTC.

This chain uses TRBV4-1 with TRBJ2-7, with a weak D call TRBD2 (6 bases). V lost 4 bases to trimming and J lost 3 bases, with 13 bases between them. The CDR3 totals 14 residues. Germline V lookup: CDR1 MGHRA, CDR2 YSYEKL. CDR3 protein: CASSPERRGYEQYF. In nucleotides, the CDR3 is TGCGCCAGCAGCCCAGAACGGAGGGGCTACGAGCAGTACTTC.

This chain connects TRBV7-9 to TRBJ2-1; D is uncertain. The CDR3 runs to 11 residues. With 5 bases removed from V and 7 bases from J, the gap between germline ends came to 6 bases. The germline V gene has CDR1 SEHNR and CDR2 FQNEAQ (reference sequence). CDR3: CASSARNEQFF. The CDR3 DNA sequence: TGTGCCAGCAGCGCCAGGAATGAGCAGTTCTTC.

CDR3 in amino acids: CASSIQQGVATEAFF. CDR3 nucleotides: TGTGCCAGTAGTATCCAACAGGGGGTGGCCACTGAAGCTTTCTTT. The chain joins TRBV19 to TRBJ1-1; TRBD1 aligns across 8 bases. The CDR3 has 15 amino acids. Looked up from germline, CDR1 is LNHDA and CDR2 is SQIVND (reference sequence). V gave up 3 bases and J gave up 4 bases; unmatched junction bases: 7.

This clone appeared a few times. The chain couples TRBV9 to TRBJ2-5, with D perhaps TRBD1 (5 bases). V was shortened by 4 bases and J by 7 bases, with 8 bases between the two germline ends. Looked up from germline, CDR1 is SGDLS and CDR2 is YYNGEE. The CDR3 is made up of 11 amino acids. The DNA of the CDR3 is TGTGCCAGCAGCCCAGGGTCGACCCAGTACTTC. Protein: CASSPGSTQYF.

The chain is built from TRBV7-9 and TRBJ2-7, with D possibly being TRBD2 (7 bases). Per germline, CDR1 SEHNR and CDR2 FQNEAQ (reference sequence). The CDR3 length is 16 residues. V lost 5 bases, J lost 1 base, and 18 bases lay in between. In DNA, the CDR3 is TGTGCCAGCAGCCCACCGGGCGGGGGCCTTTCCTACGAGCAGTACTTC. Protein sequence: CASSPPGGGLSYEQYF.

The chain has TRBV10-1 and TRBJ1-1; tentative D call: TRBD1 (5 bases). Germline values: CDR1 WNHNN, CDR2 SYGVQD (reference sequence). Deletions cut 6 bases from V and 0 bases from J, with 14 bases between. The CDR3 is made up of 15 amino acids. CDR3 loop: CASSPTATMNTEAFF. The CDR3 DNA reads TGCGCCAGCAGCCCGACAGCTACCATGAACACTGAAGCTTTCTTT.

CDR3 DNA sequence: TGTGCCAGCAGCTTAGGTGGGGGGAATTATGGCTACACCTTC. Its protein product is CASSLGGGNYGYTF. The chain couples TRBV7-2 to TRBJ1-2, with D possibly being TRBD1 (5 bases). The length of the CDR3 is 14 residues. Germline CDR1 reads SGHTA; CDR2 reads FQGNSA. The ends were cut back, 1 base at V and 5 bases at J, with 11 bases in the middle.

The chain has TRBV6-5 and TRBJ2-5; 10 nucleotides align to TRBD1. The DNA end is more similar to TRBJ2-7, so the J call may be wrong. Germline CDR1 is MNHEY and CDR2 is SVGAGI. CDR3 size: 14 residues. CDR3 nucleotide sequence: TGTGCCAGCAGTTATGGGACAGGGGTGGGCGAGCAGTACTTC. This codes for CASSYGTGVGEQYF.

This clone was counted a few times. The chain employs TRBV7-2 and TRBJ2-5, with 7 bases fitting TRBD1. V shed 5 bases and J 8 bases; nucleotides not matched to a gene: 5. Germline CDR1 is SGHTA and CDR2 is FQGNSA. The CDR3 length is 12 residues. The CDR3 DNA reads as TGTGCCAGCAGCCCTCGACAGGGCACCCAGTACTTC. Translating it yields CASSPRQGTQYF.

The V call is TRBV5-6, the J call TRBJ2-5; D ambiguous. CDR3 length: 14 amino acids. Germline V gene sequence: CDR1 SGHDT, CDR2 YYEEEE. Trimming cost V 4 bases and J 0 bases, with 10 bases left between them. CDR3: CASSRYSNQETQYF. In DNA, the CDR3 is TGTGCCAGCAGCAGATACAGCAACCAAGAGACCCAGTACTTC.

This rearrangement joins TRBV7-9 to TRBJ2-7; D is possibly TRBD1 (5 bases). Trimming cost V 3 bases and J 7 bases, with 10 bases left between them. Germline V gene data show CDR1 as SEHNR and CDR2 as FQNEAQ (reference sequence). The CDR3 spans 12 residues. Written as DNA, the CDR3 is TGTGCCAGCAGCTTCATGGGGCTGGAGCAGTACTTC. Translating it yields CASSFMGLEQYF.

J is TRBJ2-3 and V is TRBV28; 8 positions agree with TRBD2. Looked up from germline, CDR1 is MDHEN and CDR2 is SYDVKM. V was clipped by 7 bases and J by 8 bases; unmatched bases: 8. The CDR3 is 13 residues long. For the CDR3, the DNA is TGTGCCAGCAAAACGGGGGGGCGTGGTACGCAGTATTTT. Translating it yields CASKTGGRGTQYF.

J is TRBJ1-5 and V is TRBV19; weak D call: TRBD1 (6 bases). The V end was cut by 3 bases, the J end by 0 bases, with 12 bases between. This CDR3 is built from 16 residues. The germline V gene has CDR1 LNHDA and CDR2 SQIVND (reference sequence). In nucleotides, the CDR3 is TGTGCCAGTAGTATTTGGGGACACACTAGCAATCAGCCCCAGCATTTT. Translating it yields CASSIWGHTSNQPQHF.

This clone was recorded only once. This rearrangement joins TRBV4-1 to TRBJ2-1; tentatively, D is TRBD1 (7 bases). Germline lookup yields CDR1 MGHRA and CDR2 YSYEKL. V shed 0 bases and J shed 1 base, with 16 bases lying between them. This CDR3 spans 18 amino acids. The CDR3 nucleotides read TGCGCCAGCAGCCAAGAGGGGCCGCAGGGGGGTTCCTACAATGAGCAGTTCTTC. This encodes CASSQEGPQGGSYNEQFF.

With regard to this clone: An end of the junction does not agree with germline; a read error may underlie this. The chain employs TRBV30 and TRBJ1-2; 9 bases are shared with TRBD1. The CDR3 runs 14 residues. The V gene's germline CDR1 is GTSNPN and CDR2 SVGIG (reference sequence). The CDR3 protein is CAWSVRPRQGVLFF. CDR3 nucleotide sequence: TGTGCCTGGAGTGTCCGACCTAGACAGGGGGTTCTTTTCTTC.

J is TRBJ2-1 and V is TRBV6-4; 9 positions match TRBD2. Per the germline V gene, CDR1 is MRHNA and CDR2 is SNTAGT. The CDR3 sequence is 15 residues long. Losses at the gene ends were 2 bases for V and 9 bases for J; bases not matched to a gene: 8. The CDR3 sequence: CASSDVAGASGEQFF. The CDR3 DNA sequence: TGTGCCAGCAGTGACGTAGCGGGGGCGAGCGGTGAGCAGTTCTTC.

V usage is TRBV4-1 and J usage is TRBJ1-2; D is uncertain. V lost 7 bases and J lost 4, with 13 bases in between. Per the germline V gene, CDR1 is MGHRA and CDR2 is YSYEKL. The CDR3 length is 13 residues. DNA for the CDR3: TGCGCCAGCACTTTTCGACTGGGCTATGGCTACACCTTC. Encoded protein: CASTFRLGYGYTF.

V usage is TRBV19 and J usage is TRBJ2-7, with a possible D match to TRBD1 (6 bases). The CDR3 spans 13 residues. Trimming cost V 4 bases and J 12 bases, with 19 bases left between them. CDR1 is LNHDA, CDR2 SQIVND, per germline (reference sequence). CDR3 coding DNA: TGTGCCAGTAGTAGGACAGCGAACCCGTCACTGTACTTC. It is translated as CASSRTANPSLYF.

The chain joins TRBV27 to TRBJ2-3; 7 nucleotides align to TRBD2. This CDR3 spans 16 amino acids. V gave up 1 base and J gave up 2 bases; unmatched junction bases: 6. Germline CDR1 reads MNHEY; CDR2 reads SMNVEV (reference sequence). In nucleotides, the CDR3 is TGTGCCAGCAGTTTATATGGCGGGGGAAACACAGATACGCAGTATTTT. Protein product: CASSLYGGGNTDTQYF.

The genes are TRBV5-8 and TRBJ2-1; TRBD1 aligns across 8 bases. The CDR3 is made up of 13 amino acids. Trimming cost V 1 base and J 10 bases; bases outside gene matches: 4. Germline loops: CDR1 SGHTS, CDR2 YDEGEE. The CDR3 loop reads CASSLYRTGEQFF. CDR3 in DNA: TGTGCCAGCAGCTTGTACCGGACAGGGGAGCAGTTCTTC.

This clone was detected only a few times. The chain combines TRBV30 with TRBJ1-2; no reliable D call. The V end lost 0 bases, the J end lost 4 bases, and 9 bases lay between the germline ends. Germline V gives CDR1 GTSNPN, CDR2 SVGIG (reference sequence). The CDR3 loop spans 13 amino acids. CDR3 sequence reads: CAWSVGSGYGYTF. As DNA, the CDR3 is TGTGCCTGGAGTGTAGGCTCGGGCTATGGCTACACCTTC.

This chain connects TRBV4-3 to TRBJ1-6; D may be TRBD1 (5 bases). This CDR3 has 17 residues. The V and J ends lost 0 bases and 0 bases respectively, with 9 bases between them. Germline loops: CDR1 LGHNA, CDR2 YSLEER. As DNA, the CDR3 is TGCGCCAGCAGCCAAGATAGGGGCAGCTCCTATAATTCACCCCTCCACTTT. Translation: CASSQDRGSSYNSPLHF.

This chain links TRBV9 with TRBJ2-7, with TRBD1 identical over 8 bases. The V segment lost 3 bases and the J segment 2 bases; nucleotides outside the gene matches: 7. This CDR3 is built from 15 residues. In germline, CDR1 is SGDLS, CDR2 YYNGEE. The CDR3 spells CASSERQGNAYEQYF. CDR3 sequence (DNA): TGTGCCAGCAGCGAACGACAGGGGAACGCCTACGAGCAGTACTTC.